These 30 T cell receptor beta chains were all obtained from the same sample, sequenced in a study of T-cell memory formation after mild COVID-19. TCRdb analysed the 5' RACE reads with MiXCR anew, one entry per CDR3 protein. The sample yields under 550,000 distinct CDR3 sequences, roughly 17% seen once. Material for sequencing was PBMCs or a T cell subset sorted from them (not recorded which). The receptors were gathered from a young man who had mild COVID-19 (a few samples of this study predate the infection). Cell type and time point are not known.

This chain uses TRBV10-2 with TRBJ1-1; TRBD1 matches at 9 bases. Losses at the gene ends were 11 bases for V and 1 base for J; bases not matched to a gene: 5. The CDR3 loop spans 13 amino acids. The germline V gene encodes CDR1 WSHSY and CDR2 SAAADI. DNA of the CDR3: TGCGCCGTCGGACAGGGGACGAACACTGAAGCTTTCTTT. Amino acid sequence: CAVGQGTNTEAFF.

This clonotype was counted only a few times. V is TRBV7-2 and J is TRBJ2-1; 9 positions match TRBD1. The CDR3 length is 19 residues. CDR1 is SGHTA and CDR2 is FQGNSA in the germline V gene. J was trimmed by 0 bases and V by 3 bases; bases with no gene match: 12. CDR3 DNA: TGTGCCAGCAGCTTCTACCGGGACAGGGCATCTAGCTCCTACAATGAGCAGTTCTTC. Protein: CASSFYRDRASSSYNEQFF.

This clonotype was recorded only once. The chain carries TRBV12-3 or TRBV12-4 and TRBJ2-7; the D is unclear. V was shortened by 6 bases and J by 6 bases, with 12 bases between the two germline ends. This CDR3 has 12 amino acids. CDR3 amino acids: CASRLLMGEQYF. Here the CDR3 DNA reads TGTGCCAGCAGGCTTTTGATGGGCGAGCAGTACTTC.

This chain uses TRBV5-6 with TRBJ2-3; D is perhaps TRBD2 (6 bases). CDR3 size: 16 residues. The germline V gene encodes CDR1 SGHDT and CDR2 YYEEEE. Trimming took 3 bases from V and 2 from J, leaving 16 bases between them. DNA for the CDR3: TGTGCCAGCAGCTCTCCGCGGGCGGGGTACACAGATACGCAGTATTTT. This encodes CASSSPRAGYTDTQYF.

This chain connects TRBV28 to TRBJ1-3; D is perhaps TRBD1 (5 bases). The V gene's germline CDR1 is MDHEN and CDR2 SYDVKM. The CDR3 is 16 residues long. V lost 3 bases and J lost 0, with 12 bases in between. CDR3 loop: CASSFPRGPSGNTIYF. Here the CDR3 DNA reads TGTGCCAGCAGTTTCCCCCGGGGACCCTCTGGAAACACCATATATTTT.

The CDR3 sequence is CASTVAGKETQYF. For the CDR3, the DNA is TGTGCCAGCACAGTAGCGGGGAAGGAGACCCAGTACTTC. V usage is TRBV6-5 and J usage is TRBJ2-5; 8 bases align to TRBD2. The germline CDR1 and CDR2 sequences are MNHEY and SVGAGI. The CDR3 is 13 amino acids. The V and J ends lost 7 bases and 5 bases, in that order; junction bases with no gene match: 6.

The CDR3 coding sequence is TGTGCCAGCAGCTTAGGGGAAACCCGAAAACTGTTTTTT. Protein: CASSLGETRKLFF. The chain combines TRBV7-2 with TRBJ1-4; D not certain. This CDR3 has 13 amino acids. Trimming took off 1 base at V and 10 bases at J, with 10 bases between the two ends. CDR1 is SGHTA and CDR2 is FQGNSA in the germline V gene.

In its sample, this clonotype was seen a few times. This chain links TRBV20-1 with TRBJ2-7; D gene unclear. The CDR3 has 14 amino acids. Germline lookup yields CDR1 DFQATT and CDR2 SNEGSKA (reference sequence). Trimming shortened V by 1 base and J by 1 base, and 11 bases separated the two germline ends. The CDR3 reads CSARGVGQSYEQYF. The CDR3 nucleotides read TGCAGTGCTAGAGGGGTTGGCCAATCCTACGAGCAGTACTTC.

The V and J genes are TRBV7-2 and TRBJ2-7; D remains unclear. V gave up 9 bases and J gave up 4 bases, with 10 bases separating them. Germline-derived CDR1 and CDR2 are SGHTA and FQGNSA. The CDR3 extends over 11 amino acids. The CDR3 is CASGQSYEQYF. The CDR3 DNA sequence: TGTGCCAGTGGTCAGAGTTACGAGCAGTACTTC.

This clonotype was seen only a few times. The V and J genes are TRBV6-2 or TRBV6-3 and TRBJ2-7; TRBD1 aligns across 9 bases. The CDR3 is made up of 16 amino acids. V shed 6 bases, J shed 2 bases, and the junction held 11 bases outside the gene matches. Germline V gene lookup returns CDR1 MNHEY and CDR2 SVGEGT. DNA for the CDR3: TGTGCCAGCAGCCCCACCAGGGGGACAGGGACCTACGAGCAGTACTTC. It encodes CASSPTRGTGTYEQYF.

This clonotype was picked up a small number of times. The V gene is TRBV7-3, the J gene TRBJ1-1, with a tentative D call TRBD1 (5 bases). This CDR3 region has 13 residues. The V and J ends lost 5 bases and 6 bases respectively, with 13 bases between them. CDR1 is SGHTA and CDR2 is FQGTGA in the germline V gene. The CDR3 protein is CASSDRGSAEAFF. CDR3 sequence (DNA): TGTGCCAGCAGCGACCGGGGCAGCGCTGAAGCTTTCTTT.

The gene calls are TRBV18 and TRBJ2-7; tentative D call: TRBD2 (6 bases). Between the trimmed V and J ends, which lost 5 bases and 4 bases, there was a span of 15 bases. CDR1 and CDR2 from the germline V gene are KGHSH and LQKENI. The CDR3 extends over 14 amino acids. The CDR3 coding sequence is TGTGCCAGCTCATCGCAGGGACTGGGGTACGAGCAGTACGTC. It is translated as CASSSQGLGYEQYV.

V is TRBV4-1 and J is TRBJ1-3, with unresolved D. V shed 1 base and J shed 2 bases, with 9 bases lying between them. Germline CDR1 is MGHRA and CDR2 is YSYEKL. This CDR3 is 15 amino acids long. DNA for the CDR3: TGCGCCAGCAGCCAAGTCGCGGAAGCTGGAAACACCATATATTTT. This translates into CASSQVAEAGNTIYF.

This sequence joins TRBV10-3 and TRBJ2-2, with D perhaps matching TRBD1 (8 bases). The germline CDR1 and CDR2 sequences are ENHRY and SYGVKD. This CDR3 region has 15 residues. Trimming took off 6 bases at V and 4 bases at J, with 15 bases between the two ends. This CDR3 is CAIRRTGRVTGELFF. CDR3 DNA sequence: TGTGCCATCAGGCGGACAGGGAGGGTCACCGGGGAGCTGTTTTTT.

CDR3 nucleotides: TGTGCCAGCAACCTAGGGTTGACTGGAAACACCATATATTTT. The encoded protein is CASNLGLTGNTIYF. The V call is TRBV5-6, the J call TRBJ1-3; D gene uncertain. V was trimmed by 6 bases and J by 2 bases, leaving 12 bases between them. Germline CDR1 and CDR2: SGHDT and YYEEEE. CDR3 length: 14 amino acids. The full variable domain, rest sourced from reference TRBV5-6 and TRBJ1-3, is DAGVTQSPTHLIKTRGQQVTLRCSPKSGHDTVSWYQQALGQGPQFIFQYYEEEERQRGNFPDRFSGHQFPNYSSELNVNALLLGDSALYLCASNLGLTGNTIYFGEGSWLTVV.

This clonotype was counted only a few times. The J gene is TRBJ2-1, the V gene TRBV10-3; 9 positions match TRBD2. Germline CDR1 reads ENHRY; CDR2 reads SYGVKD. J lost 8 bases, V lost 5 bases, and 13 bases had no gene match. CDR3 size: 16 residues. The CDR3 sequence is CAISLVAGAPPHEQFF. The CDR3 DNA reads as TGTGCCATCAGTTTGGTAGCGGGGGCCCCCCCCCATGAGCAGTTCTTC.

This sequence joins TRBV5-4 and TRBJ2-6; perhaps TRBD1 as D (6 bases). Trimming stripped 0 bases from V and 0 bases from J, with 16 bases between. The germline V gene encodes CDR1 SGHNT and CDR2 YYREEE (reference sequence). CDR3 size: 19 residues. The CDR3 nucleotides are TGTGCCAGCAGCTTGGAGCCAGGGGTCCCCCTCTCTGGGGCCAACGTCCTGACTTTC. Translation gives CASSLEPGVPLSGANVLTF.

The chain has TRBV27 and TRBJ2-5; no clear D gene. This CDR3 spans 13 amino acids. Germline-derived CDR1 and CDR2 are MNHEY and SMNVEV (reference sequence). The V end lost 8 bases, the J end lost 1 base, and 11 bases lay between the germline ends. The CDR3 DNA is TGTGCCAGCTTCGGACGGATCCAAGAGACCCAGTACTTC. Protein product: CASFGRIQETQYF.

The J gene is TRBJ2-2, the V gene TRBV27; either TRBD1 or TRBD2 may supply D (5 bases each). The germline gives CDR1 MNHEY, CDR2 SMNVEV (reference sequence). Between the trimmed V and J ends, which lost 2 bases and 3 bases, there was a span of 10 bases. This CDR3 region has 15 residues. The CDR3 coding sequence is TGTGCCAGCAGTTTAGGGGACCAATACACCGGGGAGCTGTTTTTT. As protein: CASSLGDQYTGELFF.

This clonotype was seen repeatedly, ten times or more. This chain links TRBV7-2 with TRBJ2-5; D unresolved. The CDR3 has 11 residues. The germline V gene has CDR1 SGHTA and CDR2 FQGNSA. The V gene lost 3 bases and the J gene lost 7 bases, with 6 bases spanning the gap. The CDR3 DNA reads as TGTGCCAGCAGCTTTTTTGGGACCCAGTACTTC. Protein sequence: CASSFFGTQYF.

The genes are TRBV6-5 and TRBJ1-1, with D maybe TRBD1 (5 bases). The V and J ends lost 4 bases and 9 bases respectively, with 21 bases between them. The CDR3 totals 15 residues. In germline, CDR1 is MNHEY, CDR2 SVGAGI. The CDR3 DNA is TGTGCCAGCAGTTCCGCCGGGACGGATGGTACCCAAGCTTTCTTT. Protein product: CASSSAGTDGTQAFF.

The CDR3 loop reads CSAGPGNEKLFF. The CDR3 region has the DNA TGCAGTGCCGGTCCAGGGAATGAAAAACTGTTTTTT. The chain uses TRBV20-1 and TRBJ1-4; D possibly corresponds to TRBD1 (5 bases). V was clipped by 6 bases and J by 5 bases, with 10 bases between them. The length of the CDR3 is 12 residues. Germline values: CDR1 DFQATT, CDR2 SNEGSKA (reference sequence).

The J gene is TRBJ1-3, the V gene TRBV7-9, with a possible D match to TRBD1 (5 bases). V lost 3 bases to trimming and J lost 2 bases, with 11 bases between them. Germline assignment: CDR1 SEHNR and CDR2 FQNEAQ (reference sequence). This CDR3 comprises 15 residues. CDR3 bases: TGTGCCAGCAGCTTGGGGGAAATCGCTGGAAACACCATATATTTT. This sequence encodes CASSLGEIAGNTIYF.

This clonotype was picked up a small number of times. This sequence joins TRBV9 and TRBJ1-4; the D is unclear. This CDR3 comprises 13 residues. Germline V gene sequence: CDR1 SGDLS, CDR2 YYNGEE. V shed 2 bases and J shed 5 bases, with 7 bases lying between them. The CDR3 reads CASSVRPNEKLFF. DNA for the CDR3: TGTGCCAGCAGCGTCCGCCCGAATGAAAAACTGTTTTTT.

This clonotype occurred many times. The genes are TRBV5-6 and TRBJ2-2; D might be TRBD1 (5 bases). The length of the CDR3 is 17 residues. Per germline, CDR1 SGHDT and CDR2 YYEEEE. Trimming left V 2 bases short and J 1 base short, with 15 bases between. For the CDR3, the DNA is TGTGCCAGCAGCTTTATGGCAGGGATTCGGAACACCGGGGAGCTGTTTTTT. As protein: CASSFMAGIRNTGELFF.

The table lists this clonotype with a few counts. The CDR3 nucleotides are TGTGCCAGCAGTTTCCCGGGACAGGGGCGGGAGACCCAGTACTTC. This translates into CASSFPGQGRETQYF. This chain joins TRBV6-6 and TRBJ2-5; TRBD1 matches at 10 bases. The J segment lost 5 bases and the V segment lost 4 bases, leaving 7 bases of the junction unmatched. Germline-derived CDR1 and CDR2 are MNHNY and SVGAGI (reference sequence). The CDR3 length is 15 residues.

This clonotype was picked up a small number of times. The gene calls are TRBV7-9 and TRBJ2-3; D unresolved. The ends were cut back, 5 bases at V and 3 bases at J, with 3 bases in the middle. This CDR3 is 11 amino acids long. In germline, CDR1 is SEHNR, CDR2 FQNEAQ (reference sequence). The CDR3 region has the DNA TGTGCCAGCAGCAAGACAGATACGCAGTATTTT. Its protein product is CASSKTDTQYF. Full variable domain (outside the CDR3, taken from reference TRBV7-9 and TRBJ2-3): DTGVSQNPRHKITKRGQNVTFRCDPISEHNRLYWYRQTLGQGPEFLTYFQNEAQLEKSRLLSDRFSAERPKGSFSTLEIQRTEQGDSAMYLCASSKTDTQYFGPGTRLTVL.

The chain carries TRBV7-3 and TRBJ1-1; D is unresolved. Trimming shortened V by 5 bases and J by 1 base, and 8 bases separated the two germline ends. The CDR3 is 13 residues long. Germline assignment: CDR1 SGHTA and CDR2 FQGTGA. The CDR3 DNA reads TGTGCCAGCAGCCAAACAAGGAACACTGAAGCTTTCTTT. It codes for CASSQTRNTEAFF.

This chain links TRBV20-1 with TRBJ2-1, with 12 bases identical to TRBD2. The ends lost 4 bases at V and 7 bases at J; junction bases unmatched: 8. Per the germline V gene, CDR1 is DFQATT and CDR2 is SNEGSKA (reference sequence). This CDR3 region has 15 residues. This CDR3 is CSANPASGGDNEQFF. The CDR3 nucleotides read TGCAGTGCTAACCCGGCTAGCGGGGGGGATAATGAGCAGTTCTTC.

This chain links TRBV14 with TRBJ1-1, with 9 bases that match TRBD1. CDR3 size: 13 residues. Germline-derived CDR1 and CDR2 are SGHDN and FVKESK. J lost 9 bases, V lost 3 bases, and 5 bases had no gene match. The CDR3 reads CASSQLGQGKAFF. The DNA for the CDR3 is TGTGCCAGCAGCCAGCTCGGACAGGGGAAAGCTTTCTTT.